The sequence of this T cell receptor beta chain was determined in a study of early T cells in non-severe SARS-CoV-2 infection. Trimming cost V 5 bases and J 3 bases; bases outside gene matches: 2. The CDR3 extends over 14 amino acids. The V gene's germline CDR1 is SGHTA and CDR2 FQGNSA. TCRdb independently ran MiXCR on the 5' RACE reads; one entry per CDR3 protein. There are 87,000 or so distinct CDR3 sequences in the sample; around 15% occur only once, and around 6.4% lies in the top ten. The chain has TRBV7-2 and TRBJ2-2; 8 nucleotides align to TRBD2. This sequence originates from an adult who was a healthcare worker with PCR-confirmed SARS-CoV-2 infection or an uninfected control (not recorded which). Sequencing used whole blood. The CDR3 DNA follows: TGTGCCAGCAGCCGGACTAGCCACACCGGGGAGCTGTTTTTT. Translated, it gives CASSRTSHTGELFF.